The following is a T cell receptor beta chain sequence with its context. Its antigen remains unknown. Amplification of TCR beta CDR3 regions used RNA as the template. With the HTBI primer set, the TCR CDR3 went through a first round of RT-PCR. MiXCR was run by TCRdb on the multiplex PCR reads, yielding one entry per CDR3 protein. The repertoire has about 400,000 distinct CDR3 sequences, 20% to 30% of them found once; the top ten carry about 70%. The source of the sample is a study of T cells in Graves' hyperthyroidism and ophthalmopathy. Study-wide findings and caveats: Blood also contained most expanded thyroid clonotypes above 0.001.

Newly diagnosed hyperthyroidism, duration under 2 months, in patients aged 18 to 65. The clonotype originates from a man aged 50-60 years with Graves' hyperthyroidism. The sample taken for sequencing was blood.

CDR3: CASSLTKLSSYNSPLHF. CDR3 sequence (DNA): TGTGCCAGCAGTTTAACCAAGCTAAGCTCCTATAATTCACCCCTCCACTTT. The chain employs TRBV28 and TRBJ1-6, with unresolved D. Trimming removed 2 bases from V and 0 bases from J, with 11 bases in between. Germline lookup yields CDR1 MDHEN and CDR2 SYDVKM. This CDR3 contains 17 residues.